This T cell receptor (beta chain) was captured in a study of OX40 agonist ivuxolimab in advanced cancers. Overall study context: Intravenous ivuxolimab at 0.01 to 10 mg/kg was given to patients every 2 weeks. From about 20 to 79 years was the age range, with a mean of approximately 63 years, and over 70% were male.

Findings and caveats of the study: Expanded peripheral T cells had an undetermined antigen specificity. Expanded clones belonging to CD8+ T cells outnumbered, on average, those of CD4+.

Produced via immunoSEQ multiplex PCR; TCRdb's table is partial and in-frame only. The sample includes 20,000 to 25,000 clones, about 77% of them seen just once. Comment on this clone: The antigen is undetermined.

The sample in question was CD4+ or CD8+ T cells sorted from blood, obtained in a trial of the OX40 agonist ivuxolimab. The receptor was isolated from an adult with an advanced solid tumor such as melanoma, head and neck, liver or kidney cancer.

In DNA, the CDR3 is TGTGCCAGCAGCAGGACAGGGTACTCTAACTATGGCTACACCTTC. It translates to CASSRTGYSNYGYTF. The chain has TRBV7-8 and TRBJ1-2, with 8 bases that match TRBD1. CDR1 and CDR2 (germline): SGHVS, FQNEAQ. The ends lost 5 bases at V and 0 bases at J; junction bases unmatched: 5. The CDR3 sequence is 15 residues long.